The subject of this entry is one TCR beta chain. A Seattle source enrolled patients during active infection and followed them longitudinally. In the original analysis: Using reference gene primer amplification, nucleated cell counts were estimated. Produced via immunoSEQ multiplex PCR; TCRdb's table is partial and in-frame only. V, J and clone size are taken as reported in that table, and D and trimming were inferred from the DNA itself. This sample has 65,000 to 70,000 clones; more than 75% occur once, and the top ten carry 16%. The sample belongs to a study of blood T cell repertoires in COVID-19. Overall study context: Material from acute and convalescent COVID-19 was sourced from the United States, Italy and Spain. The analysed material was cDNA or gDNA that came from T cells, B-cell-depleted T cells, or PBMCs.

V lost 8 bases, J lost 7 bases, and 8 bases lay in between. From germline, CDR1 is LGHDT and CDR2 YNNKEL (reference sequence). There are 11 residues in the CDR3. Sequencing used peripheral blood. The chain links TRBV3-1 (or the pseudogene TRBV3-2) to TRBJ2-2, with D hard to call. The receptor was derived from a man aged 35 to 55 with COVID-19, enrolled during active disease. CDR3 DNA sequence: TGTGCCAGCTCACAGAACGGGGAGCTGTTTTTT. Its protein product is CASSQNGELFF.